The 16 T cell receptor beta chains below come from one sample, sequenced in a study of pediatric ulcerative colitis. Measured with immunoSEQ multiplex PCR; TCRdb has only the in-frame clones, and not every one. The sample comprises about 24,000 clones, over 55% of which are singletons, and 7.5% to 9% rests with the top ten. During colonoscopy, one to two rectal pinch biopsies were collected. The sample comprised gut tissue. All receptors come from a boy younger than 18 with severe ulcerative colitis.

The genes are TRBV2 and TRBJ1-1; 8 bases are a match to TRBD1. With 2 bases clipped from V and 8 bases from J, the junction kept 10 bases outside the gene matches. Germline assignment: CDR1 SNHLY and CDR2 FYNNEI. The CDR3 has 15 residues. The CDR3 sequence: CASSETGQGAAEAFF. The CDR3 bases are TGTGCCAGCAGTGAAACGGGGCAGGGGGCAGCGGAAGCTTTCTTT.

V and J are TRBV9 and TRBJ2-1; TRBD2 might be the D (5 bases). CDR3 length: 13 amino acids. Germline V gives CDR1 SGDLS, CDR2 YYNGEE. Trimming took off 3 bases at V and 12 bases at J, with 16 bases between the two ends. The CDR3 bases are TGTGCCAGCAGCGAGGCCCTAAACCGGGGGCAGTTCTTC. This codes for CASSEALNRGQFF.

CDR3 residues: CASSLEDRGRFIHQPQHF. The DNA of the CDR3 is TGTGCCAGCAGCTTGGAGGACAGGGGGCGATTCATCCATCAGCCCCAGCATTTT. This rearrangement joins TRBV5-5 to TRBJ1-5, with 11 nucleotides matching TRBD1. V shed 0 bases and J 5 bases; nucleotides not matched to a gene: 10. Germline CDR1 reads SGHKS; CDR2 reads YYEKEE (reference sequence). The CDR3 has 18 residues.

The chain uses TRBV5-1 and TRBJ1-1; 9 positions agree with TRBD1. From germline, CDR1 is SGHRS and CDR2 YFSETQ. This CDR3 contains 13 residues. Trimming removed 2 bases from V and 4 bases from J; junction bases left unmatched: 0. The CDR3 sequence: CASSLQGATEAFF. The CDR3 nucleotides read TGCGCCAGCAGCTTACAGGGGGCCACTGAAGCTTTCTTT. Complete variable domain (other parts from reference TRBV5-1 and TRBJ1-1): KAGVTQTPRYLIKTRGQQVTLSCSPISGHRSVSWYQQTPGQGLQFLFEYFSETQRNKGNFPGRFSGRQFSNSRSEMNVSTLELGDSALYLCASSLQGATEAFFGQGTRLTVV.

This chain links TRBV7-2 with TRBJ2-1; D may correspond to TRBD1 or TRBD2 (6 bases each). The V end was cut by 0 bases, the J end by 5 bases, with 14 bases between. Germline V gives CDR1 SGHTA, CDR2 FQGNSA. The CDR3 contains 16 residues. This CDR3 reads CASSLAPKGGHNEQFF. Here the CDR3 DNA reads TGTGCCAGCAGCTTAGCCCCGAAGGGGGGACACAATGAGCAGTTCTTC.

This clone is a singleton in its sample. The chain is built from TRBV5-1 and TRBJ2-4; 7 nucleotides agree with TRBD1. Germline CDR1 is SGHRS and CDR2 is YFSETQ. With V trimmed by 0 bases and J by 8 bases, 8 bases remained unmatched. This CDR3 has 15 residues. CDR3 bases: TGCGCCAGCAGCTTGGCCGAGGGACAGATTCACATTCAGTACTTC. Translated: CASSLAEGQIHIQYF.

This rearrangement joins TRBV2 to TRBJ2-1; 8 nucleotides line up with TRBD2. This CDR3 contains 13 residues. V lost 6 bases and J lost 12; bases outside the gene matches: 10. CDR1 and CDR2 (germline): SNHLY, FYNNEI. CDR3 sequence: CASSLSGTTVQFF. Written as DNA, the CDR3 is TGTGCCAGCAGCCTTAGCGGGACCACGGTGCAGTTCTTC.

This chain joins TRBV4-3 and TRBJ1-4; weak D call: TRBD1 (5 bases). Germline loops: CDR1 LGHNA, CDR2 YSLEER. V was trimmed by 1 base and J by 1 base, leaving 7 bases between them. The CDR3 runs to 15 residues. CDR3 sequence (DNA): TGCGCCAGCAGCCAAGGACAGCAAACTAATGAAAAACTGTTTTTT. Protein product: CASSQGQQTNEKLFF.

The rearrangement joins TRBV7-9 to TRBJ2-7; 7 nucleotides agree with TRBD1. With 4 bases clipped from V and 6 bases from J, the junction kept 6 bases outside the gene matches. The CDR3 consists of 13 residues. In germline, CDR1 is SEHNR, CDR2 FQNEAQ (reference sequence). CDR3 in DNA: TGTGCCAGCAGCTCCAGACAGGGTAGCGAGCAGTACTTC. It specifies CASSSRQGSEQYF. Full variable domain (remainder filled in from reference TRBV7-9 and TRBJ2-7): DTGVSQNPRHKITKRGQNVTFRCDPISEHNRLYWYRQTLGQGPEFLTYFQNEAQLEKSRLLSDRFSAERPKGSFSTLEIQRTEQGDSAMYLCASSSRQGSEQYFGPGTRLTVT.

The CDR3 DNA follows: TGTGCCAGCAGTGGTCGGGAGGGGGGCAATGAGCAGTTCTTC. Its translation is CASSGREGGNEQFF. This chain joins TRBV6-1 and TRBJ2-1; 8 bases fit TRBD2. V dropped 4 bases and J dropped 6; count of bases not matched to a gene: 5. Germline assignment: CDR1 MNHNS and CDR2 SASEGT. There are 14 residues in the CDR3.

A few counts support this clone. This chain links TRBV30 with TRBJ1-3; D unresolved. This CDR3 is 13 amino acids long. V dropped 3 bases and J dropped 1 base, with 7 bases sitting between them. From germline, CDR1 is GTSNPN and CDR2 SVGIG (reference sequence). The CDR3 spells CAWRERSGNTIYF. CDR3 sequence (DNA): TGTGCCTGGAGAGAGAGATCTGGAAACACCATATATTTT.

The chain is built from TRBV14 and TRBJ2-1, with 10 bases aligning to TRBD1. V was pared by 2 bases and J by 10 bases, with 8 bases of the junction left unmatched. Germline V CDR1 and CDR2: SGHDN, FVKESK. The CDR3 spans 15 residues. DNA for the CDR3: TGTGCCAGCAGCCAACACTTGACAGGGGGCGACGAGCAGTTCTTC. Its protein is CASSQHLTGGDEQFF.

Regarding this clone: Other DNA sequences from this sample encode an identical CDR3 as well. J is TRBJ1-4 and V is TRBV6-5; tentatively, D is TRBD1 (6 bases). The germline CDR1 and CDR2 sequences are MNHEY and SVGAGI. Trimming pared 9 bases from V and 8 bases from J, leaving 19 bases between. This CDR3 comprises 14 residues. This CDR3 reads CASRTGQRGEKLFF. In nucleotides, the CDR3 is TGTGCCAGTAGGACCGGACAGCGGGGAGAAAAACTGTTTTTT.

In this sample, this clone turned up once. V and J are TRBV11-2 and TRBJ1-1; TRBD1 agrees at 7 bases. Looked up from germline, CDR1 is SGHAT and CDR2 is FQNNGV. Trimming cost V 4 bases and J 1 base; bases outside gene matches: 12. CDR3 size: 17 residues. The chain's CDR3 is CASSWARDRFSNTEAFF. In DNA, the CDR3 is TGTGCCAGCAGCTGGGCCCGGGACAGATTTTCGAACACTGAAGCTTTCTTT.

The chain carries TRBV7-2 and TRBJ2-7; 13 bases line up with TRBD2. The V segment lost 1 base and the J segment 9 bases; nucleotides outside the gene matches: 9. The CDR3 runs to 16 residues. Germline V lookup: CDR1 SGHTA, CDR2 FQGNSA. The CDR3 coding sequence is TGTGCCAGCAGCTTAGTGGGGGGGACTAGCGGGATTTGGCAGTACTTC. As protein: CASSLVGGTSGIWQYF.

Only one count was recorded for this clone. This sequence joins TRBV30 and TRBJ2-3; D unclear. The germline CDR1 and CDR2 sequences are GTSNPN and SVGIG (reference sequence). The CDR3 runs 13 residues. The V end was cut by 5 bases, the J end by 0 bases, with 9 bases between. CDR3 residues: CAWHVSSTDTQYF. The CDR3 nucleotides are TGTGCCTGGCATGTATCGAGCACAGATACGCAGTATTTT.